The 25 T cell receptor beta chains below were found in one sample sequenced in a study of cytomegalovirus exposure and HLA in healthy donors. The PCR made use of 60 Vbeta and 13 Jbeta primers. Clones were read by immunoSEQ multiplex PCR, and TCRdb kept only the in-frame ones, dropping some. The data hold more than 200,000 clones, with roughly 80% observed a single time. Material for sequencing was PBMCs. All receptors come from a man between 35 and 55 years old in good health and CMV-seropositive.

The rearrangement uses TRBV6-6 and TRBJ1-5, with D unclear. Trimming removed 5 bases from V and 7 bases from J, with 12 bases in between. This CDR3 has 13 residues. Per germline, CDR1 MNHNY and CDR2 SVGAGI (reference sequence). The CDR3 nucleotides are TGTGCCAGCAGTCAAGAGGGTGAGCAGCCCCAGCATTTT. Translating it yields CASSQEGEQPQHF.

The J gene is TRBJ2-3, the V gene TRBV29-1; D gene unclear. This CDR3 has 13 amino acids. Germline assignment: CDR1 SQVTM and CDR2 ANQGSEA. The V end was cut by 5 bases, the J end by 0 bases, with 9 bases between. CDR3 region: CSVTQTSTDTQYF. The CDR3 region has the DNA TGCAGCGTTACCCAGACTAGCACAGATACGCAGTATTTT.

This chain uses TRBV5-4 with TRBJ2-2; D is ambiguous. CDR3 size: 12 residues. V shed 4 bases and J shed 7 bases, with 8 bases lying between them. The germline V gene has CDR1 SGHNT and CDR2 YYREEE (reference sequence). CDR3 loop: CASSPISGELFF. The CDR3 DNA follows: TGTGCCAGCAGCCCTATAAGCGGGGAGCTGTTTTTT.

This sequence joins TRBV6-4 and TRBJ2-3; perhaps TRBD2 as D (5 bases). This CDR3 is 15 amino acids long. Germline CDR1 is MRHNA and CDR2 is SNTAGT. V was shortened by 0 bases and J by 0 bases, with 7 bases between the two germline ends. The CDR3 loop reads CASSDSGGSTDTQYF. The CDR3 nucleotides read TGTGCCAGCAGTGACTCGGGCGGGAGCACAGATACGCAGTATTTT.

This rearrangement joins TRBV15 to TRBJ2-2, with 10 bases that match TRBD2. There are 15 residues in the CDR3. CDR1 and CDR2 from the germline V gene are LNHNV and YYDKDF (reference sequence). The J segment lost 6 bases and the V segment lost 1 base, leaving 2 bases of the junction unmatched. The CDR3 protein is CATSRGTSGAGELFF. CDR3 nucleotide sequence: TGTGCCACCAGCAGAGGGACTAGCGGAGCCGGGGAGCTGTTTTTT.

The sample holds many counts of this clone. The chain has TRBV7-3 and TRBJ1-2; 8 bases align to TRBD1. With 5 bases clipped from V and 4 bases from J, the junction kept 3 bases outside the gene matches. Germline V lookup: CDR1 SGHTA, CDR2 FQGTGA. The CDR3 totals 13 residues. The CDR3 protein is CASSRQGSYGYTF. CDR3 DNA sequence: TGTGCCAGCAGCCGACAGGGGAGCTATGGCTACACCTTC.

This clone was detected only a few times. The chain uses TRBV4-1 and TRBJ1-1, with 8 bases lining up with TRBD1. The CDR3 consists of 17 residues. The germline gives CDR1 MGHRA, CDR2 YSYEKL. After removal of 0 bases from V and 0 bases from J, the junction contained 6 bases not matched to a gene. The CDR3 loop is CASSQDFRGRMNTEAFF. DNA for the CDR3: TGCGCCAGCAGCCAAGATTTCAGGGGGCGGATGAACACTGAAGCTTTCTTT.

This chain's CDR3 is CASSRSGTQDNEQFF. The CDR3 coding sequence is TGCGCCAGCAGCCGTAGCGGGACACAAGACAATGAGCAGTTCTTC. The gene calls are TRBV4-1 and TRBJ2-1, with TRBD2 identical over 8 bases. Trimming took 4 bases from V and 5 from J; bases not matched to a gene: 7. The CDR3 totals 15 residues. Germline CDR1 and CDR2: MGHRA and YSYEKL.

The J gene is TRBJ1-2, the V gene TRBV25-1; 10 bases map to TRBD1. The CDR3 is made up of 12 amino acids. CDR1 is MGHDK and CDR2 is SYGVNS in the germline V gene. V lost 8 bases and J lost 8; bases outside the gene matches: 5. CDR3 nucleotide sequence: TGTGCCAGCTTCGGGACAGGGGACGGCTACACCTTC. It translates to CASFGTGDGYTF.

The chain uses TRBV4-2 and TRBJ2-3; 10 bases agree with TRBD2. The germline CDR1 and CDR2 sequences are LGHNA and YNFKEQ. The length of the CDR3 is 17 residues. V lost 2 bases, J lost 4 bases, and 9 bases stayed unmatched. CDR3 residues: CASSQNPHGTSADTQYF. The CDR3 region has the DNA TGTGCCAGCAGCCAAAATCCCCACGGGACTAGCGCAGATACGCAGTATTTT.

V and J are TRBV7-9 and TRBJ1-2; 10 bases align to TRBD1. The CDR3 totals 14 residues. CDR1 SEHNR and CDR2 FQNEAQ come from the germline V gene (reference sequence). J was trimmed by 6 bases and V by 5 bases; bases with no gene match: 6. The CDR3 DNA reads TGTGCCAGCAGCCCGGGACAGGGGTGGAATGGCTACACCTTC. Protein: CASSPGQGWNGYTF.

The chain joins TRBV7-9 to TRBJ1-6; D is perhaps TRBD1 (5 bases). Trimming pared 3 bases from V and 9 bases from J, leaving 15 bases between. CDR3 length: 15 residues. Germline CDR1 and CDR2: SEHNR and FQNEAQ (reference sequence). CDR3 protein: CASSFDGYRGSPLHF. The CDR3 region has the DNA TGTGCCAGCAGCTTTGACGGATATAGGGGTTCACCCCTCCACTTT.

The chain combines TRBV29-1 with TRBJ1-1, with D possibly being TRBD1 (5 bases). Germline lookup yields CDR1 SQVTM and CDR2 ANQGSEA. Trimming took 4 bases from V and 5 from J, leaving 14 bases between them. This CDR3 is built from 13 residues. CDR3: CSVVKGRRTEAFF. The DNA for the CDR3 is TGCAGCGTTGTCAAGGGGCGGCGGACTGAAGCTTTCTTT.

V gene TRBV10-1 combines with J gene TRBJ2-3; D perhaps matches TRBD1 (6 bases). V dropped 8 bases and J dropped 0 bases, with 15 bases sitting between them. The CDR3 extends over 15 amino acids. Germline CDR1 reads WNHNN; CDR2 reads SYGVQD (reference sequence). CDR3 protein: CASSYGTPSTDTQYF. CDR3 sequence (DNA): TGCGCCAGCTCGTATGGGACACCTAGCACAGATACGCAGTATTTT.

The chain couples TRBV18 to TRBJ2-3; possible D gene TRBD1, 5 bases. This CDR3 region has 16 residues. The V gene's germline CDR1 is KGHSH and CDR2 LQKENI. The ends were cut back, 6 bases at V and 2 bases at J, with 18 bases in the middle. CDR3 region: CASSQWGDSYTDTQYF. Written as DNA, the CDR3 is TGTGCCAGCTCGCAGTGGGGCGACTCATACACAGATACGCAGTATTTT.

The rearrangement links TRBV11-2 to TRBJ2-7; 8 bases map to TRBD2. The trim removed 4 bases at V and 6 bases at J, leaving 14 bases unmatched. Germline V gene sequence: CDR1 SGHAT, CDR2 FQNNGV. The CDR3 has 16 amino acids. CDR3 coding DNA: TGTGCCAGCAGCTCCTCGCGTACAGCGGGAGTCCGCGAGCAGTACTTC. Translating gives CASSSSRTAGVREQYF.

The chain is built from TRBV6-5 and TRBJ2-1, with TRBD2 as a possible D gene (6 bases). This CDR3 has 15 residues. CDR1 and CDR2 from the germline V gene are MNHEY and SVGAGI. V was clipped by 6 bases and J by 1 base, with 13 bases between them. CDR3 sequence reads: CASRAPGSSYNEQFF. The CDR3 DNA reads TGTGCCAGCAGGGCCCCCGGGAGTTCCTACAATGAGCAGTTCTTC.

The V call is TRBV7-6, the J call TRBJ2-3; 14 bases map to TRBD2. With 5 bases clipped from V and 3 bases from J, the junction kept 1 base outside the gene matches. Per germline, CDR1 SGHVS and CDR2 FNYEAQ. The CDR3 extends over 15 amino acids. CDR3 in DNA: TGTGCCAGCAGCCGGACTAGCGGGAGGACAGATACGCAGTATTTT. Translated: CASSRTSGRTDTQYF. Variable domain in full (rest from reference TRBV7-6 and TRBJ2-3): GAGVSQSPRYKVTKRGQDVALRCDPISGHVSLYWYRQALGQGPEFLTYFNYEAQQDKSGLPNDRFSAERPEGSISTLTIQRTEQRDSAMYRCASSRTSGRTDTQYFGPGTRLTVL.

This clone is a singleton in its sample. The chain recombines TRBV9 with TRBJ2-5, with 14 bases identical to TRBD2. The CDR3 is made up of 16 amino acids. With V trimmed by 3 bases and J by 9 bases, 10 bases remained unmatched. Germline assignment: CDR1 SGDLS and CDR2 YYNGEE. This CDR3 reads CASSGGGLAGVRAQYF. The CDR3, as DNA: TGTGCCAGCAGCGGTGGGGGACTAGCGGGAGTCCGGGCCCAGTACTTC.

This clone was picked up a small number of times. The chain is built from TRBV18 and TRBJ2-5; TRBD1 might be the D (6 bases). This CDR3 region has 14 residues. The ends were cut back, 0 bases at V and 5 bases at J, with 10 bases in the middle. Germline CDR1 and CDR2: KGHSH and LQKENI. In nucleotides, the CDR3 is TGTGCCAGCTCACCACCAACAGGGCGGGAGACCCAGTACTTC. This translates into CASSPPTGRETQYF. The variable domain in full, completed from reference TRBV18 and TRBJ2-5, reads NAGVMQNPRHLVRRRGQEARLRCSPMKGHSHVYWYRQLPEEGLKFMVYLQKENIIDESGMPKERFSAEFPKEGPSILRIQQVVRGDSAAYFCASSPPTGRETQYFGPGTRLLVL.

The rearrangement uses TRBV27 and TRBJ1-5; D gene ambiguous. CDR1 is MNHEY, CDR2 SMNVEV, per germline (reference sequence). The germline V and J ends were trimmed by 3 bases and 3 bases, with 9 bases remaining between them. This CDR3 has 14 residues. CDR3 DNA sequence: TGTGCCAGCAGTTTTCGAGACACCAATCAGCCCCAGCATTTT. Translation: CASSFRDTNQPQHF.

V usage is TRBV27 and J usage is TRBJ2-1, with TRBD2 matching 8 bases. The CDR3 is 14 amino acids. Germline V gives CDR1 MNHEY, CDR2 SMNVEV (reference sequence). V was clipped by 2 bases and J by 9 bases; unmatched bases: 6. This CDR3 reads CASSLLGRGSEQFF. As DNA, the CDR3 is TGTGCCAGCAGTTTACTCGGGAGGGGTAGTGAGCAGTTCTTC.

The chain joins TRBV6-5 to TRBJ1-1; 7 bases match TRBD1. Trimming took 5 bases from V and 4 from J; bases not matched to a gene: 4. The germline CDR1 and CDR2 sequences are MNHEY and SVGAGI. The CDR3 has 13 amino acids. Written as DNA, the CDR3 is TGTGCCAGCAGTACGGGACAGAGCACTGAAGCTTTCTTT. It translates to CASSTGQSTEAFF.

V gene TRBV11-3 combines with J gene TRBJ2-1; the D gene is possibly TRBD1 (6 bases). The CDR3 extends over 14 amino acids. V lost 3 bases and J lost 4, with 10 bases in between. Germline-derived CDR1 and CDR2 are SGHNT and YENEEA. The CDR3 loop reads CASSFGTTYNEQFF. The CDR3 nucleotides are TGTGCCAGCAGCTTCGGGACAACATACAATGAGCAGTTCTTC.

The chain has TRBV5-4 and TRBJ1-2; D is perhaps TRBD1 (6 bases). Germline V CDR1 and CDR2: SGHNT, YYREEE (reference sequence). The V gene lost 0 bases and the J gene lost 5 bases, with 17 bases spanning the gap. There are 16 residues in the CDR3. The CDR3 nucleotides are TGTGCCAGCAGCTTGGAGGTCACAGGGCTTAAATATGGCTACACCTTC. This encodes CASSLEVTGLKYGYTF.